This entry is about one T cell receptor beta chain. The antigen is not known. About 100,000 TCR templates underwent assay in each sample. This table comes from immunoSEQ multiplex PCR, and its TCRdb copy is limited to in-frame clones, with some not included. Of 100,000 or so clones in the sample, 94% were seen once. The sample originates from a study of siplizumab effects on memory and regulatory T cells. General study points: Naive T cell populations appeared to exhibit greater diversity than memory cells and appeared to be major alloresponse contributors. Mappable alloreactive CD4+ clones came from Treg cells 60% to 80% of the time on average with siplizumab, against 26.9% in controls. Proliferating Tregs' suppressive function in siplizumab cultures went unconfirmed.

The CDR3 has 15 residues. V dropped 3 bases and J dropped 3; count of bases not matched to a gene: 7. Germline CDR1 is SGHRS and CDR2 is YFSETQ. This TCR was sampled from a human donor in good health. Specimen: Tregs sorted from blood. J is TRBJ2-3 and V is TRBV5-1, with 7 bases lining up with TRBD1. The CDR3 loop reads CASSYGGQETDTQYF. For the CDR3, the DNA is TGCGCCAGCAGCTATGGTGGACAGGAGACAGATACGCAGTATTTT.